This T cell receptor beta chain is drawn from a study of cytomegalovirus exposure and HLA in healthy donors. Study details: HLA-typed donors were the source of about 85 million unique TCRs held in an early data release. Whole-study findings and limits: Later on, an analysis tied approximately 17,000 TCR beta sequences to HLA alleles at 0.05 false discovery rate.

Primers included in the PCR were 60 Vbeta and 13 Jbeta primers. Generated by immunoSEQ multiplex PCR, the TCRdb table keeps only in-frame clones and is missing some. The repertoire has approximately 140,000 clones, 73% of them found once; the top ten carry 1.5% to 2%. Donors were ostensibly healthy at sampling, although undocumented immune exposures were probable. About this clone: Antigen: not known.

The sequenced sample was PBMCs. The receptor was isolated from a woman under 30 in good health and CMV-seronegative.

This CDR3 reads CASSERGLGEQYF. CDR3 nucleotide sequence: TGTGCCAGCAGTGAAAGGGGTTTAGGGGAGCAGTACTTC. The J gene is TRBJ2-7, the V gene TRBV6-1, with D tentatively TRBD1 (5 bases). Per germline, CDR1 MNHNS and CDR2 SASEGT. Trimming pared 2 bases from V and 7 bases from J, leaving 12 bases between. The CDR3 length is 13 residues.